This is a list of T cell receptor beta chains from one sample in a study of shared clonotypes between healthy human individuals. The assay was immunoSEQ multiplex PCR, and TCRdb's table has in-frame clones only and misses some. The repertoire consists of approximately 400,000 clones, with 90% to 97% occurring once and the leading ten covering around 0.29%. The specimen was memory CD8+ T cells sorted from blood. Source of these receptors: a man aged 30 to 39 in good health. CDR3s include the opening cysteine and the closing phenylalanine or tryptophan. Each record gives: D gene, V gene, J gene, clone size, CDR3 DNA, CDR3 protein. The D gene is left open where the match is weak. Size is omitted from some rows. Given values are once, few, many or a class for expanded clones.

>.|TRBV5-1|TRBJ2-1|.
TGCGCCAGCAGCTTTGGGTGGGGGTACAATGAGCAGTTCTTC
CASSFGWGYNEQFF
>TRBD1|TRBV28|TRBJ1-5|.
TGTGCCAGCAGCCCGCCGGGACAGCTCAATCAGCCCCAGCATTTT
CASSPPGQLNQPQHF
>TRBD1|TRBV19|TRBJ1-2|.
TGTGCCAGTAGTCATCGGACAGGGGTTAAGGGCTACACCTTC
CASSHRTGVKGYTF
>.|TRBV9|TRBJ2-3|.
TGTGCCAGCAGCGTAGCGGGGAGCTCTGGCACAGATACGCAGTATTTT
CASSVAGSSGTDTQYF
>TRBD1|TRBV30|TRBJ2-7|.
TGTGCCTGGAGCGCGACAGGGGACTACGAGCAGTACTTC
CAWSATGDYEQYF
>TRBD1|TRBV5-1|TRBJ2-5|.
TGCGCCAGCAGCTTGGGGGACAGGGGACAGACCCAGTACTTC
CASSLGDRGQTQYF
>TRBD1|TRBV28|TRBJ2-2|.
TGTGCCAGCAGTGATACAGGGGGCACCGGGGAGCTGTTTTTT
CASSDTGGTGELFF
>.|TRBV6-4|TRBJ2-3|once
TGTGCCAGCAGTGATAGGGAAGGGGCAGATACGCAGTATTTT
CASSDREGADTQYF
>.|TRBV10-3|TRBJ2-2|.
TGTGCCATCAGTGAGCCCGTACCCGGGGAGCTGTTTTTT
CAISEPVPGELFF
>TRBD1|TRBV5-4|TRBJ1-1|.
TGTGCCAGCAGGGAACAGGGGGCGGGCACTGAAGCTTTCTTT
CASREQGAGTEAFF
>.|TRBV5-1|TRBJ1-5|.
TGCGCCAGCAGCGGCCCAAGAAAGGGGGGAGGTCAGCCCCAGCATTTT
CASSGPRKGGGQPQHF
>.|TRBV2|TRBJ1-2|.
TGTGCCAGCAGTCCTTTGACAGCCTTCTATGGCTACACCTTC
CASSPLTAFYGYTF
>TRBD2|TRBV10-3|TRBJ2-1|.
TGTGCCATCAGTGAGGACCCTAGCGGGAGTCCCTACTCCTACAATGAGCAGTTCTTC
CAISEDPSGSPYSYNEQFF
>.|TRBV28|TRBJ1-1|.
TGTGCCAGCAGTTCGCCCCTTATGAACACTGAAGCTTTCTTT
CASSSPLMNTEAFF
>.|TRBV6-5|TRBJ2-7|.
TGTGCCAGCAGTTACAGGGCCGAGCAGTACTTC
CASSYRAEQYF
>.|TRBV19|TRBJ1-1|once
TGTGCCAGTACCGGGAGGGCTGGACTCACTGAAGCTTTCTTT
CASTGRAGLTEAFF
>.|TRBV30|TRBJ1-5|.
TGTGCCTGGGGAGGGGGGGCGCAAGGCAATCAGCCCCAGCATTTT
CAWGGGAQGNQPQHF
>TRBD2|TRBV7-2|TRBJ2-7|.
TGTGCCAGCAGCTTTACGGCTAGCGGGAGTAGCGAGCAGTACTTC
CASSFTASGSSEQYF
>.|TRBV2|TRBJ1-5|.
TGTGCCAGCAGTGCCAGGGTGGTCGGTCAGCCCCAGCATTTT
CASSARVVGQPQHF
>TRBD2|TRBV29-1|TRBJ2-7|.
TGCAGCGTCGGCCGGGAGGGAGGAATTTCCGAGCAGTACTTC
CSVGREGGISEQYF
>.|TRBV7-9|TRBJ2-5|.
TGTGCCAGCAGCTTAGAGGTCAGGGCAGAGACCCAGTACTTC
CASSLEVRAETQYF
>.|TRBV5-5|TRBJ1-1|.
TGTGCCAGCAGCTTGGCCAACAGGCAAAGAGGGGCTTTCTTT
CASSLANRQRGAFF
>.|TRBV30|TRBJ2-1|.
TGTGCCTGGAGTGTACTGTCTCACCCGATCAATGAGCAGTTCTTC
CAWSVLSHPINEQFF
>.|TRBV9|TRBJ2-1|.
TGTGCCAGCAGCGCCGATCCGTTGCCCCTCTACAATGAGCAGTTCTTC
CASSADPLPLYNEQFF
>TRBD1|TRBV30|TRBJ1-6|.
TGTGCCTGGAGTACTCGGGGGACAGGCGAGCTGCCCCTCCACTTT
CAWSTRGTGELPLHF
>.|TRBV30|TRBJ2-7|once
TGTGCCTGGAGTGGTTTCTACGAGCAGTACTTC
CAWSGFYEQYF
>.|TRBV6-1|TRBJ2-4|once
TGTGCCAGCAGTGATCAAGGGACGTGGATAGCCAAAAACATTCAGTACTTC
CASSDQGTWIAKNIQYF
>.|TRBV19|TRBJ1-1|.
TGTGCCACCACCTCTGGGGGCATGAACACTGAAGCTTTCTTT
CATTSGGMNTEAFF
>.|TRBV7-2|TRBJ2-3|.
TGTGCCAGCAGCTTAGTTAGCGGCACAGATACGCAGTATTTT
CASSLVSGTDTQYF